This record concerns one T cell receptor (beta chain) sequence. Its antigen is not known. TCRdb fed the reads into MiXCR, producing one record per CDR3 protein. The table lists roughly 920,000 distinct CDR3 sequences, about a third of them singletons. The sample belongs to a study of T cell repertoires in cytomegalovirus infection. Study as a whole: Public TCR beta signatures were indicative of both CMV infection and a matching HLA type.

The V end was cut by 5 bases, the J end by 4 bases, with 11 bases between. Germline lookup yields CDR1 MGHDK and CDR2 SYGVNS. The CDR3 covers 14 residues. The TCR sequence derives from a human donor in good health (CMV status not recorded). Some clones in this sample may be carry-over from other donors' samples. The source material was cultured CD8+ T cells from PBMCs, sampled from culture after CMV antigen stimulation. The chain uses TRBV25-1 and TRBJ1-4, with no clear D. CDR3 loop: CASSPREINEKLFF. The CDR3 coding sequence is TGTGCCAGCAGTCCACGTGAAATTAATGAAAAACTGTTTTTT.